This T cell receptor (beta chain) was documented in a study of T-cell memory formation after mild COVID-19. Study details: Largely, the TCR clusters proved donor specific. Overall study findings and caveats: Researchers found some responding clones in pre-infection memory, a sign that cross-reactive memory joined. Contracting CD4+ clones were located mainly in CM and EM, and CD8+ clones in EMRA.

The ends were cut back, 3 bases at V and 2 bases at J, with 10 bases in the middle. CDR1 is SGHAT, CDR2 FQNNGV, per germline. The length of the CDR3 is 14 residues. This clonotype was found a few times. Its antigen is unidentified. TCRdb re-called the 5' RACE reads through MiXCR, storing one row per CDR3 protein. The profile shows around 310,000 distinct CDR3 sequences, roughly an eighth of them singletons. The specimen sequenced was PBMCs or a T cell subset sorted from them (not recorded which). V is TRBV11-2 and J is TRBJ2-5; no clear D gene. This TCR came from a man between 18 and 35 years old who had mild COVID-19 (a few samples of this study predate the infection). Cell type and time point are not known. The CDR3 reads CASSFGAVQETQYF. DNA of the CDR3: TGTGCCAGCAGCTTCGGCGCGGTTCAAGAGACCCAGTACTTC. The full variable domain, with the rest looked up from reference TRBV11-2 and TRBJ2-5, is EAGVAQSPRYKIIEKRQSVAFWCNPISGHATLYWYQQILGQGPKLLIQFQNNGVVDDSQLPKDRFSAERLKGVDSTLKIQPAKLEDSAVYLCASSFGAVQETQYFGPGTRLLVL.